This TCR beta chain was recovered during a study of vaccination and CD4 T cells after COVID-19. CDR3 length: 15 residues. Germline CDR1 MNHEY, CDR2 SVGEGT. V lost 5 bases to trimming and J lost 1 base; unmatched junction nucleotides: 6. Treatment: roughly 10-day PBMC culture with coronavirus spike peptide pools or control peptides (ViraFEST assay). This clonotype occurred a few times. The antigen is undetermined. Sequencing of DNA taken from cultured CD4+ T cells relied on the Oncomine TCR Beta short-read assay. MiXCR, applied by TCRdb to the PCR reads, yields one record per CDR3 protein. The sample lists approximately 13,000 distinct CDR3 sequences; 40% to 55% were seen once.

The chain is built from TRBV6-2 or TRBV6-3 and TRBJ1-1; 8 bases fit TRBD1. The source is a human donor who had recovered from COVID-19. Sequencing was done on a sample of CD4+ T cells from blood, cultured in vitro. The CDR3 is CASSTTDRANTEAFF. The CDR3 bases are TGTGCCAGCAGTACAACGGACAGGGCGAACACTGAAGCTTTCTTT.